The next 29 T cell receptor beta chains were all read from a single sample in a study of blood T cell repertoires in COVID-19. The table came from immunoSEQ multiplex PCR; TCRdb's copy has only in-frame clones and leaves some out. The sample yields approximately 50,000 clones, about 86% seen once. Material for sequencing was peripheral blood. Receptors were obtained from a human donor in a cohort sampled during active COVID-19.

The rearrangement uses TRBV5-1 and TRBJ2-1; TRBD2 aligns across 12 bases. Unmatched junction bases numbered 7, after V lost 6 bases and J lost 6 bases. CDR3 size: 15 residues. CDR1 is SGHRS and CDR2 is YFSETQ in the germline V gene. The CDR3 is CASTDTSGGPNEQFF. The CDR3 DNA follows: TGCGCCAGCACCGACACTAGCGGGGGGCCCAATGAGCAGTTCTTC.

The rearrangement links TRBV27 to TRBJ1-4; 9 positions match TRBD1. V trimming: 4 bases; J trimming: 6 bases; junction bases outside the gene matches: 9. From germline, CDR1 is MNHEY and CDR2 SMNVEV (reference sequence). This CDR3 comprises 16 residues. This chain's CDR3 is CASSWGWGQGHEKLFF. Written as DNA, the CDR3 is TGTGCCAGCAGTTGGGGGTGGGGACAGGGCCATGAAAAACTGTTTTTT.

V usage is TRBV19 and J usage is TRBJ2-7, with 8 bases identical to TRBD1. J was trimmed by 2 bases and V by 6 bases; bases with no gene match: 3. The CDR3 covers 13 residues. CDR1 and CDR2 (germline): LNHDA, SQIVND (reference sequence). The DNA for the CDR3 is TGTGCCAGTAGCCGACAGGGGACCTACGAGCAGTACTTC. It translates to CASSRQGTYEQYF.

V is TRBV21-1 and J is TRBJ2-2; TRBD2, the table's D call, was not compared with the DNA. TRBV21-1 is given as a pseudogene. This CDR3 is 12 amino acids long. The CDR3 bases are TGTGCCAGCCCCCGGGGGGGCGGGGAGCTGTTTTTT. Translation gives CASPRGGGELFF.

The CDR3 loop is CASSPRQGPGTDTQYF. The CDR3 coding sequence is TGTGCCAGCAGCCCTCGACAGGGCCCTGGCACAGATACGCAGTATTTT. V and J are TRBV9 and TRBJ2-3; TRBD1 agrees at 7 bases. The trim removed 4 bases at V and 1 base at J, leaving 9 bases unmatched. This CDR3 contains 16 residues. Looked up from germline, CDR1 is SGDLS and CDR2 is YYNGEE.

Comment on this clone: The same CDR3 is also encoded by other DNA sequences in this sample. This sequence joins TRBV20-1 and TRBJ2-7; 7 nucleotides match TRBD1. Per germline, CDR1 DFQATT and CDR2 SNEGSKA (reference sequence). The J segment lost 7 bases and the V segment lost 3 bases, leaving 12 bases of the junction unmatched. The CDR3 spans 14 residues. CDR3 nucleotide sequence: TGCAGTGCTAGTGAAGTGACAGGGATTTGGGAGCAGTACTTC. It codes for CSASEVTGIWEQYF.

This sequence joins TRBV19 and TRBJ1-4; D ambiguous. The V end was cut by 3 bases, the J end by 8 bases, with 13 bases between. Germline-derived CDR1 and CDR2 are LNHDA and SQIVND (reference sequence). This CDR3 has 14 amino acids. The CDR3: CASSILGSAEKLFF. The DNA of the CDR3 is TGTGCCAGTAGTATCCTAGGGAGCGCGGAAAAACTGTTTTTT.

CDR3 in amino acids: CASSLGGQAGELFF. CDR3 bases: TGTGCCAGCAGCTTAGGGGGACAGGCCGGGGAACTGTTTTTT. The chain employs TRBV11-2 and TRBJ1-4, with 8 positions matching TRBD1. The germline V gene encodes CDR1 SGHAT and CDR2 FQNNGV. The CDR3 has 14 residues. Germline trimming cut 1 base from V and 12 bases from J; bases unmatched to any gene: 7.

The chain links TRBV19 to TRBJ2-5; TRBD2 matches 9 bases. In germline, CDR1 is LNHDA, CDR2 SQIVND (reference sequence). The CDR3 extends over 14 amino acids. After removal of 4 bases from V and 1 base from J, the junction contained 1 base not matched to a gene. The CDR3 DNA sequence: TGTGCCAGTAGTACTAGCGGGGTCCAAGAGACCCAGTACTTC. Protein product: CASSTSGVQETQYF.

The CDR3 loop reads CASSLDRAVTGELFF. CDR3 nucleotide sequence: TGTGCCAGCAGCTTAGACAGGGCGGTCACCGGGGAGCTGTTTTTT. The chain combines TRBV11-1 with TRBJ2-2; weak D call: TRBD1 (6 bases). Between the trimmed V and J ends, which lost 1 base and 4 bases, there was a span of 10 bases. Germline V CDR1 and CDR2: SGHAT, FQDESV (reference sequence). This CDR3 contains 15 residues.

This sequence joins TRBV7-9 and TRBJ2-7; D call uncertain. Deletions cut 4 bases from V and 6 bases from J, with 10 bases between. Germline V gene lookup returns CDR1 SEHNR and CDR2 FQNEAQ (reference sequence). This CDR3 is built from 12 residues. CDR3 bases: TGTGCCAGCAGCTCTTACACCTTCGAGCAGTACTTC. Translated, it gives CASSSYTFEQYF.

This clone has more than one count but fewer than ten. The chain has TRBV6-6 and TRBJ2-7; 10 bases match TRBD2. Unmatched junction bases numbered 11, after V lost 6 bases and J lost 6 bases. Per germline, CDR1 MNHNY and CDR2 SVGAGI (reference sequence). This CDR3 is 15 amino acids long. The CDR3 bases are TGTGCCAGCAGGAAGACTAGCGGGTCGACAGGCGAGCAGTACTTC. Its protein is CASRKTSGSTGEQYF.

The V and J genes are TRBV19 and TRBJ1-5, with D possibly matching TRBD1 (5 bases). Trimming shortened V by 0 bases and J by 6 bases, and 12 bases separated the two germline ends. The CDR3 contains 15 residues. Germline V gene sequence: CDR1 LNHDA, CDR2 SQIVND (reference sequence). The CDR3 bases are TGTGCCAGTAGTATAGATACAGGATTCGGTCAGCCCCAGCATTTT. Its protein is CASSIDTGFGQPQHF.

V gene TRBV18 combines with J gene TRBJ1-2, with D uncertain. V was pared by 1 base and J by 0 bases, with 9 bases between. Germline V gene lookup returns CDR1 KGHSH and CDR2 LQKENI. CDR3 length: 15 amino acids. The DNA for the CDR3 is TGTGCCAGCTCACCACTTGAGGGCCCTAACTATGGCTACACCTTC. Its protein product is CASSPLEGPNYGYTF.

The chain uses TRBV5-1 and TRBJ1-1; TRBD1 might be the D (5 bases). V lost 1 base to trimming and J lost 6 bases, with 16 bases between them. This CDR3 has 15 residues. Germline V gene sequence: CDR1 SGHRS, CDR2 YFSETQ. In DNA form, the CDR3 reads TGCGCCAGCAGCTTGCAGGGTGGGCCGGGTTCTGAAGCTTTCTTT. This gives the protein CASSLQGGPGSEAFF. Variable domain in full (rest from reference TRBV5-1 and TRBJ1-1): KAGVTQTPRYLIKTRGQQVTLSCSPISGHRSVSWYQQTPGQGLQFLFEYFSETQRNKGNFPGRFSGRQFSNSRSEMNVSTLELGDSALYLCASSLQGGPGSEAFFGQGTRLTVV.

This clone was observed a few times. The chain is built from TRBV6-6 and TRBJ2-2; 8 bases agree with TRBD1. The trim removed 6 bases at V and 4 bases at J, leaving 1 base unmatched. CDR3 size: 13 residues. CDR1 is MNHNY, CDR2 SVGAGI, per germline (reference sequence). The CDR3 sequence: CASRTGVTGELFF. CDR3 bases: TGTGCCAGCAGGACAGGGGTCACCGGGGAGCTGTTTTTT.

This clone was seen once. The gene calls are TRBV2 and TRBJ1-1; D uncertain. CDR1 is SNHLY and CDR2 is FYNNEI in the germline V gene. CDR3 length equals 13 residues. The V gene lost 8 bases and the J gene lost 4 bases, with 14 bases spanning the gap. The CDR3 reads CASFQRGRTEAFF. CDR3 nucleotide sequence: TGTGCCAGCTTTCAAAGAGGGCGCACTGAAGCTTTCTTT.

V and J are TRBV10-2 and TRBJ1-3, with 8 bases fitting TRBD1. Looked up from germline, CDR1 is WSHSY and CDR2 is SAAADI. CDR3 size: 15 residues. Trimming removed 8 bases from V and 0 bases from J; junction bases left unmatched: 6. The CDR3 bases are TGCGCCAGCCACCAGACAGGGGCCTCTGGAAACACCATATATTTT. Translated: CASHQTGASGNTIYF.

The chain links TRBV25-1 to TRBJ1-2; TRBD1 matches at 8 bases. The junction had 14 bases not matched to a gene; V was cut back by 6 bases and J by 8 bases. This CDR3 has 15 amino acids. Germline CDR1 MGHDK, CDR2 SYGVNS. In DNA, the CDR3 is TGTGCCAGCAGCAGCCCCTTACGGACAGGGCAAGGCTACACCTTC. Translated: CASSSPLRTGQGYTF.

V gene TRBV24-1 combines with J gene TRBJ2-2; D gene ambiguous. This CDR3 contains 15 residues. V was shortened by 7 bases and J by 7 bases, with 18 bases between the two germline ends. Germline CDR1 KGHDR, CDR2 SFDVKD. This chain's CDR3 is CATSLRHRDVGELFF. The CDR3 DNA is TGTGCCACCAGCCTCAGGCACCGTGATGTCGGGGAGCTGTTTTTT.

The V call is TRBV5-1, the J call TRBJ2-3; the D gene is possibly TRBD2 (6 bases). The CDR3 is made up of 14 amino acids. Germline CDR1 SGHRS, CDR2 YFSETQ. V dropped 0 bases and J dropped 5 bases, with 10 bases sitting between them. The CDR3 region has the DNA TGCGCCAGCAGCTTGGATGGGGGGAGAGATACGCAGTATTTT. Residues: CASSLDGGRDTQYF.

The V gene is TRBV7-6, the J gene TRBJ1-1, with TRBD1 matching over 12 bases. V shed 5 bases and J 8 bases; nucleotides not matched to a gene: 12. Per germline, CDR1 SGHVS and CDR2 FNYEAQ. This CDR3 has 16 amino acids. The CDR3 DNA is TGTGCCAGCAGCACCGGGACAGGGGGCTTAATAACCGAAGCTTTCTTT. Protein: CASSTGTGGLITEAFF.

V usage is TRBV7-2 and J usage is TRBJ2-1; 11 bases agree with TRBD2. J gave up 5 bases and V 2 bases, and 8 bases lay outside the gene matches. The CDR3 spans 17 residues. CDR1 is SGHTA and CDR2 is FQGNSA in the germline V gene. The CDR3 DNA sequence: TGTGCCAGCAGCTTAAGGCTAGCGGGGGGTAGAAACAATGAGCAGTTCTTC. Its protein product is CASSLRLAGGRNNEQFF.

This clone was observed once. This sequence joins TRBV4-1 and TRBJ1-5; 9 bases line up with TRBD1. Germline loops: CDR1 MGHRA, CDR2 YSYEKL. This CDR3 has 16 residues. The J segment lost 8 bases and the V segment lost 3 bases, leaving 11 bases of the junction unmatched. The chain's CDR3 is CASSHEQRTGEEPQHF. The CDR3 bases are TGCGCCAGCAGCCACGAACAACGGACAGGGGAGGAGCCCCAGCATTTT.

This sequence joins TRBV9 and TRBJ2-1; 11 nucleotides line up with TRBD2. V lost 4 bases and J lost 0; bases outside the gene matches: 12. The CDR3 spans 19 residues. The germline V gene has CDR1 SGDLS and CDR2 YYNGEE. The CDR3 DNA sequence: TGTGCCAGCAGCCTTACTCTAGCGGGGGGCCCCAGCTCCTACAATGAGCAGTTCTTC. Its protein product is CASSLTLAGGPSSYNEQFF.

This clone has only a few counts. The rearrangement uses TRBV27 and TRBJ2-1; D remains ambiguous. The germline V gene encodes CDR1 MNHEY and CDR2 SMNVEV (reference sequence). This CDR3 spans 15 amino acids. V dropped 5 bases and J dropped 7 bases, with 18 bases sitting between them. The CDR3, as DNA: TGTGCCAGCAGTCCTCCCGCCTTACGAGGAAATGAGCAGTTCTTC. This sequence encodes CASSPPALRGNEQFF.

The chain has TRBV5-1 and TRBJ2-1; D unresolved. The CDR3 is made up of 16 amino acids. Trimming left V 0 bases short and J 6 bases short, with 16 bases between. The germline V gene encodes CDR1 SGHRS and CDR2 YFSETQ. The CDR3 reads CASSLAPGRFGNEQFF. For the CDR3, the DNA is TGCGCCAGCAGCTTGGCCCCTGGCAGGTTCGGCAATGAGCAGTTCTTC.

CDR3 protein: CASRQGARVNIQYF. For the CDR3, the DNA is TGTGCCAGCAGACAGGGGGCGCGGGTAAACATTCAGTACTTC. The V call is TRBV6-6, the J call TRBJ2-4; 9 nucleotides match TRBD1. Germline-derived CDR1 and CDR2 are MNHNY and SVGAGI (reference sequence). With V trimmed by 6 bases and J by 6 bases, 6 bases remained unmatched. This CDR3 has 14 residues.

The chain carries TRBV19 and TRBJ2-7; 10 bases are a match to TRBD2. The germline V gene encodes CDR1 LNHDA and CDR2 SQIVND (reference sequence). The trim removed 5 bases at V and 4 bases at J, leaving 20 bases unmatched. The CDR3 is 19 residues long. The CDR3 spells CASSPAGQLQLAGRYEQYF. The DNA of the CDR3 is TGTGCCAGTAGTCCCGCGGGACAGCTTCAACTAGCGGGGAGGTACGAGCAGTACTTC.